The entry below describes one T cell receptor beta chain. The data belong to a study of cytomegalovirus exposure and HLA in healthy donors. The germline V and J ends were trimmed by 4 bases and 1 base, with 13 bases remaining between them. Looked up from germline, CDR1 is SNHLY and CDR2 is FYNNEI. The CDR3 sequence is 16 residues long. A multiplex PCR was run with 60 Vbeta primers and 13 Jbeta primers. Here immunoSEQ multiplex PCR was the method, and the copy in TCRdb shows in-frame clones only, minus some. The sample consists of over 70,000 clones, 80% of them appearing once. The receptor was derived from a man younger than 35 in good health and CMV-seronegative. V and J are TRBV2 and TRBJ2-2, with D possibly TRBD2 on 5 matching bases. The sequenced sample consisted of PBMCs. As DNA, the CDR3 is TGTGCCAGCAGTGGGACTCACAGATTGAACACCGGGGAGCTGTTTTTT. Translating it yields CASSGTHRLNTGELFF. The entire variable domain, with the rest obtained from reference TRBV2 and TRBJ2-2, is as follows: EPEVTQTPSHQVTQMGQEVILRCVPISNHLYFYWYRQILGQKVEFLVSFYNNEISEKSEIFDDQFSVERPDGSNFTLKIRSTKLEDSAMYFCASSGTHRLNTGELFFGEGSRLTVL.